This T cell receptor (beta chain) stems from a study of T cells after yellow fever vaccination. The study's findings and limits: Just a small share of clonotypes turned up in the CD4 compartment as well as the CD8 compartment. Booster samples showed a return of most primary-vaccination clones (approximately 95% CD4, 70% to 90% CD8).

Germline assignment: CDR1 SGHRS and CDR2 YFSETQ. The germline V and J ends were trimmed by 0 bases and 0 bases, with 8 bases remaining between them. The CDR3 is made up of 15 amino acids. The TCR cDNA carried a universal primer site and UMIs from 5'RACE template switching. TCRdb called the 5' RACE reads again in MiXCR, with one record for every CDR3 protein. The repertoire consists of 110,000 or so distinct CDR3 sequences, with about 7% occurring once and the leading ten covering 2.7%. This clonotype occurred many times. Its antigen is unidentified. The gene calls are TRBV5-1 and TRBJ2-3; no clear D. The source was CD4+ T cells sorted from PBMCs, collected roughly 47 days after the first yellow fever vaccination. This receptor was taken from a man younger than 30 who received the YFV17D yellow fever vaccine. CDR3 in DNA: TGCGCCAGCAGCTTGGAACGGCTTAGCACAGATACGCAGTATTTT. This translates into CASSLERLSTDTQYF.